The sequence of this TCR beta chain was determined in a study of blood T cells in healthy people across ages. Study conclusions and caveats: Unsorted PBMCs ruled out conclusive naive versus antigen-experienced comparison. Per million T cells, TCR beta diversity dropped roughly linearly as age increased.

A second PCR of about 7 to 12 cycles used a sample-barcoded 5' primer and a J-beta primer mix. Any given sample supplied a minimum of 2.5 million CDR3-containing paired-end reads. TCRdb fed the 5' RACE reads into MiXCR, producing one record per CDR3 protein. In the table there are about 800,000 distinct CDR3 sequences, over 45% of which are singletons. Comments on this clonotype: What it recognizes is unknown.

The receptor's source is a man aged 25 to 40 in good health. The specimen sequenced was blood.

As DNA, the CDR3 is TGTGCCAGCAGCGCTGACAGGACCTATGGCTACACCTTC. Amino acid sequence: CASSADRTYGYTF. This chain joins TRBV7-2 and TRBJ1-2; maybe TRBD1 (6 bases). The length of the CDR3 is 13 residues. CDR1 is SGHTA, CDR2 FQGNSA, per germline. V dropped 5 bases and J dropped 4 bases, with 11 bases sitting between them. The variable domain in full, with the rest retrieved from reference TRBV7-2 and TRBJ1-2, is GAGVSQSPSNKVTEKGKDVELRCDPISGHTALYWYRQSLGQGLEFLIYFQGNSAPDKSGLPSDRFSAERTGGSVSTLTIQRTQQEDSAVYLCASSADRTYGYTFGSGTRLTVV.